These 30 T cell receptor beta chains were sequenced from one sample in a study of cytomegalovirus exposure and HLA in healthy donors. With 60 Vbeta and 13 Jbeta primers, the PCR was carried out. Generated by immunoSEQ multiplex PCR, the TCRdb table keeps only in-frame clones and is missing some. The table shows approximately 100,000 clones, with 75% to 85% occurring only once. Sequencing was done on a sample of PBMCs. Receptors were obtained from a woman younger than 35 in good health and CMV-seronegative.

Regarding this clone: Compared with germline, one end of the junction differs, possibly owing to a read error. The rearrangement links TRBV7-9 to TRBJ2-5; the match to TRBD2 covers 9 bases. The J call may be mistaken, given a closer DNA end match to TRBJ2-7. This CDR3 has 14 residues. From germline, CDR1 is SEHNR and CDR2 FQNEAQ (reference sequence). CDR3 sequence reads: CASSPSGTSHEQYF. The CDR3 DNA reads TGTGCCAGCAGCCCTAGCGGGACCTCCCACGAGCAGTACTTC.

The V and J genes are TRBV5-1 and TRBJ2-5; TRBD2 agrees at 11 bases. With 4 bases clipped from V and 9 bases from J, the junction kept 11 bases outside the gene matches. The CDR3 has 15 residues. Germline loops: CDR1 SGHRS, CDR2 YFSETQ. The CDR3 bases are TGCGCCAGCAGCACGGGACTAGCGGTTACAACGGCCCAGTACTTC. It yields the protein CASSTGLAVTTAQYF.

J is TRBJ1-2 and V is TRBV7-9; TRBD1 matches 10 bases. The trim removed 4 bases at V and 3 bases at J, leaving 2 bases unmatched. Germline V gives CDR1 SEHNR, CDR2 FQNEAQ (reference sequence). This CDR3 spans 14 amino acids. The CDR3 DNA follows: TGTGCCAGCAGCTCGGACAGGGGGGACTATGGCTACACCTTC. Its translation: CASSSDRGDYGYTF. The complete variable domain, with remaining parts taken from reference TRBV7-9 and TRBJ1-2, reads DTGVSQNPRHKITKRGQNVTFRCDPISEHNRLYWYRQTLGQGPEFLTYFQNEAQLEKSRLLSDRFSAERPKGSFSTLEIQRTEQGDSAMYLCASSSDRGDYGYTFGSGTRLTVV.

The rearrangement uses TRBV23-1 and TRBJ2-7; 9 bases fit TRBD1. Being an ORF, TRBV23-1 has a function that is uncertain. CDR3 size: 14 residues. Trimming at V came to 4 bases and at J to 2 bases, leaving 3 bases not matched to a gene. The chain's CDR3 is CASSPGDRAYEQYF. The CDR3 nucleotides read TGCGCCAGCAGTCCGGGGGACAGGGCCTACGAGCAGTACTTC.

This clone was seen just once. J is TRBJ2-7 and V is TRBV23-1, with TRBD1 matching 9 bases. TRBV23-1 falls under the ORF class, with uncertain function. This CDR3 contains 13 residues. Trimming removed 3 bases from V and 5 bases from J; junction bases left unmatched: 2. CDR3: CASSHRDRDEQYF. The CDR3 nucleotides read TGCGCCAGCAGTCACCGGGACAGGGACGAGCAGTACTTC.

CDR3 bases: TGTGCCAGTAGTATCGATGTTGAGGAGGGGGCTTACGAGCAGTACTTC. It yields the protein CASSIDVEEGAYEQYF. V gene TRBV19 combines with J gene TRBJ2-5, with D tentatively TRBD1 (7 bases). The closer fit of TRBJ2-7 to the DNA end suggests the J call may be wrong. Per the germline V gene, CDR1 is LNHDA and CDR2 is SQIVND (reference sequence). This CDR3 is built from 16 residues.

The chain carries TRBV5-4 and TRBJ1-2, with 7 bases that match TRBD1. Germline V gene data show CDR1 as SGHNT and CDR2 as YYREEE (reference sequence). Losses at the gene ends were 5 bases for V and 12 bases for J; bases not matched to a gene: 13. This CDR3 is 13 amino acids long. The CDR3 region has the DNA TGTGCCAGCAGTTCGGACAGGCCCCTAAGGGACACCTTC. Its translation: CASSSDRPLRDTF.

The V gene is TRBV28, the J gene TRBJ2-2, with 8 bases matching TRBD1. V shed 4 bases, J shed 4 bases, and the junction held 5 bases outside the gene matches. Germline loops: CDR1 MDHEN, CDR2 SYDVKM. The CDR3 runs 15 residues. The CDR3 loop is CASSSFTGGTGELFF. The CDR3, as DNA: TGTGCCAGCAGTTCATTCACAGGGGGCACCGGGGAGCTGTTTTTT.

The rearrangement links TRBV9 to TRBJ1-5; maybe TRBD1 (5 bases). CDR1 and CDR2 from the germline V gene are SGDLS and YYNGEE. The CDR3 consists of 15 residues. Trimming stripped 0 bases from V and 4 bases from J, with 11 bases between. The CDR3 bases are TGTGCCAGCAGCGTAGGAGGCAGGGAAAATCAGCCCCAGCATTTT. Amino acid sequence: CASSVGGRENQPQHF.

The CDR3 spells CASSLESRDIQYF. The CDR3 nucleotides read TGCGCCAGCAGCTTGGAGAGCCGGGACATTCAGTACTTC. The V gene is TRBV5-1, the J gene TRBJ2-4; D unclear. V lost 0 bases and J 8 bases, leaving 9 bases between the germline ends. Germline V CDR1 and CDR2: SGHRS, YFSETQ. There are 13 residues in the CDR3.

Here the CDR3 reads CASNPPAGEEETQYF. The CDR3 DNA reads TGTGCCAGCAACCCCCCGGCGGGGGAGGAGGAGACCCAGTACTTC. This rearrangement joins TRBV6-6 to TRBJ2-5, with 7 bases matching TRBD2. The V segment lost 7 bases and the J segment 5 bases; nucleotides outside the gene matches: 13. Per germline, CDR1 MNHNY and CDR2 SVGAGI (reference sequence). This CDR3 has 15 residues.

V gene TRBV2 combines with J gene TRBJ2-3; 7 nucleotides line up with TRBD2. In germline, CDR1 is SNHLY, CDR2 FYNNEI. V dropped 6 bases and J dropped 2; count of bases not matched to a gene: 14. The CDR3 loop spans 17 amino acids. The CDR3 region is CASSPGRIAATTDTQYF. The DNA of the CDR3 is TGTGCCAGCAGCCCCGGGAGGATAGCAGCAACCACAGATACGCAGTATTTT.

V gene TRBV7-8 combines with J gene TRBJ2-7; a possible D gene is TRBD2 (7 bases). The CDR3 has 15 amino acids. Per germline, CDR1 SGHVS and CDR2 FQNEAQ. V was clipped by 3 bases and J by 2 bases, with 14 bases between them. This CDR3 reads CASSFHREGTYEQYF. CDR3 sequence (DNA): TGTGCCAGCAGCTTTCACAGGGAGGGAACCTACGAGCAGTACTTC.

The V and J genes are TRBV29-1 and TRBJ2-5, with D maybe TRBD1 (6 bases). The better agreement between TRBJ2-7 and the DNA end casts doubt on the J call. Germline lookup yields CDR1 SQVTM and CDR2 ANQGSEA. This CDR3 contains 13 residues. CDR3 sequence: CSVGAGEPYEQYF. The CDR3 DNA reads TGCAGCGTTGGGGCAGGGGAACCGTACGAGCAGTACTTC.

The gene calls are TRBV6-6 and TRBJ2-7; unclear D gene. V gave up 0 bases and J gave up 4 bases, with 10 bases separating them. This CDR3 has 14 residues. Germline V lookup: CDR1 MNHNY, CDR2 SVGAGI (reference sequence). The CDR3 nucleotides read TGTGCCAGCAGTTACTCGGGCAGATCTTACGAGCAGTACTTC. This translates into CASSYSGRSYEQYF.

The genes are TRBV6-5 and TRBJ1-5; D is perhaps TRBD1 (5 bases). CDR1 is MNHEY and CDR2 is SVGAGI in the germline V gene. Between the trimmed V and J ends, which lost 2 bases and 0 bases, there was a span of 8 bases. The CDR3 totals 15 residues. The CDR3: CASSYRGNSNQPQHF. Here the CDR3 DNA reads TGTGCCAGCAGTTACAGGGGAAATAGCAATCAGCCCCAGCATTTT.

This clone was picked up a small number of times. V and J are TRBV6-5 and TRBJ1-1; D is ambiguous. V lost 0 bases and J 1 base, leaving 6 bases between the germline ends. This CDR3 region has 14 residues. Germline-derived CDR1 and CDR2 are MNHEY and SVGAGI. CDR3 protein: CASSYSHTNTEAFF. CDR3 sequence (DNA): TGTGCCAGCAGTTACTCGCACACGAACACTGAAGCTTTCTTT.

V and J are TRBV13 and TRBJ2-3, with 11 positions matching TRBD2. After removal of 5 bases from V and 4 bases from J, the junction contained 11 bases not matched to a gene. Germline V gives CDR1 PRHDT, CDR2 FYEKMQ (reference sequence). The CDR3 loop spans 17 amino acids. CDR3 bases: TGTGCCAGCAGCCTCGGGACTAGCGGTCCGGGAGCAGATACGCAGTATTTT. This translates into CASSLGTSGPGADTQYF.

This chain uses TRBV6-4 with TRBJ2-3; D not certain. Germline V CDR1 and CDR2: MRHNA, SNTAGT. Trimming removed 7 bases from V and 6 bases from J, with 23 bases in between. The CDR3 totals 16 residues. The CDR3 sequence is CASTTRRSSTSDTQYF. CDR3 DNA sequence: TGTGCCAGCACAACTCGCCGGAGTTCCACGTCGGATACGCAGTATTTT.

The chain links TRBV4-3 to TRBJ1-2, with D uncertain. Per the germline V gene, CDR1 is LGHNA and CDR2 is YSLEER. Trimming took off 0 bases at V and 4 bases at J, with 12 bases between the two ends. The CDR3 consists of 15 residues. The chain's CDR3 is CASSQENLGGYGYTF. DNA for the CDR3: TGCGCCAGCAGCCAAGAAAACTTAGGCGGCTATGGCTACACCTTC.

The V call is TRBV4-3, the J call TRBJ2-1; D uncertain. CDR1 is LGHNA and CDR2 is YSLEER in the germline V gene. Trimming pared 2 bases from V and 3 bases from J, leaving 5 bases between. This CDR3 spans 13 amino acids. CDR3 protein: CASSQSLYNEQFF. CDR3 DNA: TGCGCCAGCAGCCAATCCCTCTACAATGAGCAGTTCTTC.

The DNA for the CDR3 is TGCGCCAGCAGCTTGGGGACTAGCGGCACAGATACGCAGTATTTT. Protein sequence: CASSLGTSGTDTQYF. The rearrangement uses TRBV5-1 and TRBJ2-3; 9 bases match TRBD2. The CDR3 sequence is 15 residues long. Trimming cost V 0 bases and J 1 base; bases outside gene matches: 0. Germline lookup yields CDR1 SGHRS and CDR2 YFSETQ.

V usage is TRBV11-2 and J usage is TRBJ2-1; TRBD2 agrees at 11 bases. J gave up 8 bases and V 2 bases, and 8 bases lay outside the gene matches. The germline CDR1 and CDR2 sequences are SGHAT and FQNNGV. The CDR3 totals 16 residues. The CDR3 bases are TGTGCCAGCAGCTTATCACTAGCGGGAGTGATCGATGAGCAGTTCTTC. Encoded protein: CASSLSLAGVIDEQFF.

This chain uses TRBV18 with TRBJ2-7, with D possibly TRBD1 on 6 matching bases. With 3 bases removed from V and 0 bases from J, the gap between germline ends came to 21 bases. This CDR3 spans 18 amino acids. CDR1 and CDR2 from the germline V gene are KGHSH and LQKENI. For the CDR3, the DNA is TGTGCCAGCTCACCTCGACGAACAGGGTCTCATCTCTCCTACGAGCAGTACTTC. Its protein is CASSPRRTGSHLSYEQYF.

This clone was found a few times. The V call is TRBV18, the J call TRBJ1-5; D uncertain. The V end was cut by 3 bases, the J end by 2 bases, with 5 bases between. Germline CDR1 KGHSH, CDR2 LQKENI. The CDR3 length is 13 residues. CDR3 protein: CASSPRGNQPQHF. CDR3 nucleotide sequence: TGTGCCAGCTCACCGAGGGGCAATCAGCCCCAGCATTTT.

The chain links TRBV19 to TRBJ2-1, with a tentative D call TRBD1 (7 bases). Between the trimmed V and J ends, which lost 1 base and 5 bases, there was a span of 18 bases. The CDR3 length is 17 residues. Germline V gene lookup returns CDR1 LNHDA and CDR2 SQIVND (reference sequence). The DNA for the CDR3 is TGTGCCAGTAGTATAGCAGGTCCAGGGGGAGGTAACAATGAGCAGTTCTTC. It yields the protein CASSIAGPGGGNNEQFF.

DNA of the CDR3: TGTGCCAGCAGTGAAGCAGAGGGACTAGCGTCCAATGAGCAGTTCTTC. Amino acids: CASSEAEGLASNEQFF. The chain recombines TRBV6-1 with TRBJ2-1, with 10 bases aligning to TRBD2. The CDR3 has 16 residues. The germline CDR1 and CDR2 sequences are MNHNS and SASEGT. V lost 0 bases, J lost 6 bases, and 5 bases stayed unmatched.

This chain connects TRBV6-6 to TRBJ2-1; D remains unclear. The germline CDR1 and CDR2 sequences are MNHNY and SVGAGI (reference sequence). V was shortened by 2 bases and J by 0 bases, with 8 bases between the two germline ends. This CDR3 contains 15 residues. The CDR3 DNA reads as TGTGCCAGCAGTTACGGAGACGTCTCCTACAATGAGCAGTTCTTC. Amino acid sequence: CASSYGDVSYNEQFF.

This chain joins TRBV5-1 and TRBJ1-6, with TRBD1 matching over 7 bases. Unmatched junction bases numbered 8, after V lost 2 bases and J lost 3 bases. Germline V gene lookup returns CDR1 SGHRS and CDR2 YFSETQ. CDR3 length: 17 residues. The CDR3 protein is CASSFRDSQIYNSPLHF. The DNA of the CDR3 is TGCGCCAGCAGCTTTCGGGACAGCCAAATCTATAATTCACCCCTCCACTTT.

The chain links TRBV15 to TRBJ2-1; 11 bases are a match to TRBD2. After removal of 1 base from V and 8 bases from J, the junction contained 7 bases not matched to a gene. The germline V gene has CDR1 LNHNV and CDR2 YYDKDF (reference sequence). This CDR3 contains 16 residues. CDR3 DNA: TGTGCCACCAGCAGAGTGATAGCGGGGGGGGGAGATGAGCAGTTCTTC. The encoded protein is CATSRVIAGGGDEQFF.